This T cell receptor (beta chain) is from a study of blood T cell repertoires in COVID-19. Sequencing used immunoSEQ multiplex PCR; TCRdb keeps in-frame clones, though not all of them. The sample yields a few hundred thousand clones, approximately 81% seen once. The V and J ends lost 3 bases and 2 bases respectively, with 11 bases between them. This CDR3 has 14 residues. Germline V lookup: CDR1 LNHDA, CDR2 SQIVND (reference sequence). Exposed participants came across a COVID-19 case within 2 weeks before study entry. This TCR came from a woman between 50 and 59 years old who had been exposed to COVID-19. The V gene is TRBV19, the J gene TRBJ2-7; tentative D call: TRBD2 (5 bases). The sequencing input was PBMCs or T cells enriched from blood (not recorded which). CDR3 sequence (DNA): TGTGCCAGTAGTATCGGTCAGGAGGCCTACGAGCAGTACTTC. Translating it yields CASSIGQEAYEQYF.